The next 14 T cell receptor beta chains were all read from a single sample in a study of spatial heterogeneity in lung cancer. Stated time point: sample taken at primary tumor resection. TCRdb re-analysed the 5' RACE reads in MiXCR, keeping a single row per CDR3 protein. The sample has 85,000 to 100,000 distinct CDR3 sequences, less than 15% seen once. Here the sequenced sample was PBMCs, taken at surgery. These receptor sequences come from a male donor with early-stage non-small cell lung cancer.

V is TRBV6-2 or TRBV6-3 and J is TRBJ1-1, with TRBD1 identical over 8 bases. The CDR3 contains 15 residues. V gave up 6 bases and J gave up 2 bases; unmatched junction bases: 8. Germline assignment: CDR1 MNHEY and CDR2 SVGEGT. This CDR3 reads CASRKTGDSNTEAFF. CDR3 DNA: TGTGCCAGCAGAAAGACAGGGGACTCTAACACTGAAGCTTTCTTT.

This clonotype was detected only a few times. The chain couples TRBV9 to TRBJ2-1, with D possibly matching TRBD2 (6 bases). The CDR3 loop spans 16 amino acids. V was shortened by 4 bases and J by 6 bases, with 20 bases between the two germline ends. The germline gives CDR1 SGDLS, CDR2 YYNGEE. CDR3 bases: TGTGCCAGCAGCCAGAGACTAGAGGCAGTTTTCAATGAGCAGTTCTTC. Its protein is CASSQRLEAVFNEQFF.

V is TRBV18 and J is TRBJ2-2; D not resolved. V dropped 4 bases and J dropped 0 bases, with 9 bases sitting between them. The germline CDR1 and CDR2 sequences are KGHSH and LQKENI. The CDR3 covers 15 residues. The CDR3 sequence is CASSQNNANTGELFF. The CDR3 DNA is TGTGCCAGCTCACAAAATAACGCGAACACCGGGGAGCTGTTTTTT. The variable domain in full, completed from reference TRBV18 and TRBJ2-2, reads NAGVMQNPRHLVRRRGQEARLRCSPMKGHSHVYWYRQLPEEGLKFMVYLQKENIIDESGMPKERFSAEFPKEGPSILRIQQVVRGDSAAYFCASSQNNANTGELFFGEGSRLTVL.

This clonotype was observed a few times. The CDR3 region is CASSPPDLWGETQYF. The CDR3 coding sequence is TGTGCCAGCTCACCACCCGACCTGTGGGGAGAGACCCAGTACTTC. J is TRBJ2-5 and V is TRBV18; D remains ambiguous. The germline V gene encodes CDR1 KGHSH and CDR2 LQKENI. Trimming shortened V by 0 bases and J by 4 bases, and 12 bases separated the two germline ends. CDR3 length: 15 amino acids.

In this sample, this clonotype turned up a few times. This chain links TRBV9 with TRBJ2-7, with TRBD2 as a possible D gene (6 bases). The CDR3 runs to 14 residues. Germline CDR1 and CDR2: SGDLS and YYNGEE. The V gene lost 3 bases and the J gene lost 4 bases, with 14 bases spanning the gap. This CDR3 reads CASSARLEKYEQYF. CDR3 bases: TGTGCCAGCAGCGCCAGACTAGAGAAGTACGAGCAGTACTTC. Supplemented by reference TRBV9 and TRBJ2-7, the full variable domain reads DSGVTQTPKHLITATGQRVTLRCSPRSGDLSVYWYQQSLDQGLQFLIQYYNGEERAKGNILERFSAQQFPDLHSELNLSSLELGDSALYFCASSARLEKYEQYFGPGTRLTVT.

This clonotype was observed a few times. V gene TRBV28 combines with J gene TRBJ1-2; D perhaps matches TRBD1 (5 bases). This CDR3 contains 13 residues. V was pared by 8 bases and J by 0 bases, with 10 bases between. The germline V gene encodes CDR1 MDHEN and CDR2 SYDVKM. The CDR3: CASGGIPNYGYTF. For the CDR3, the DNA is TGTGCCAGCGGGGGAATACCTAACTATGGCTACACCTTC.

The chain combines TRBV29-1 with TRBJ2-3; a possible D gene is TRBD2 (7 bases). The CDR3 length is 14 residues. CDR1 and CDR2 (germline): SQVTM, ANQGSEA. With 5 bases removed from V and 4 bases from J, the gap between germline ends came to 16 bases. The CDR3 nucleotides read TGCAGCGTTTTATCCGGGGGGCGACCAGATACGCAGTATTTT. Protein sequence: CSVLSGGRPDTQYF.

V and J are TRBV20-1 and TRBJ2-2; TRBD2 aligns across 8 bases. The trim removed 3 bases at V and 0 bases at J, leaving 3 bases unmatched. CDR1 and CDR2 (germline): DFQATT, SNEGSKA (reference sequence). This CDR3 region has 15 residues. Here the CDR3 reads CSASPAGANTGELFF. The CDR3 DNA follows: TGCAGTGCTAGCCCAGCGGGAGCGAACACCGGGGAGCTGTTTTTT.

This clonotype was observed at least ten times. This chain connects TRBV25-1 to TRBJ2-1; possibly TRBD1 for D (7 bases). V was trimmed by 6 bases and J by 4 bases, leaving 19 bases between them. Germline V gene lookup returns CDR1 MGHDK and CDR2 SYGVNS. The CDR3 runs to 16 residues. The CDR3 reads CASRGVRGRPYNEQFF. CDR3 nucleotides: TGTGCCAGCAGGGGGGTCAGGGGGAGGCCTTACAATGAGCAGTTCTTC.

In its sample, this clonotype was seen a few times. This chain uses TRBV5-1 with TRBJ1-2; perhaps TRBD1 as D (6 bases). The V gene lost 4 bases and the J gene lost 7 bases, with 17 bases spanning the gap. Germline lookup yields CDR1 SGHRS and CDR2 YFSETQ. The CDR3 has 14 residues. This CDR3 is CASSADQGNGGYTF. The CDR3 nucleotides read TGCGCCAGCAGCGCGGATCAGGGGAATGGTGGCTACACCTTC.

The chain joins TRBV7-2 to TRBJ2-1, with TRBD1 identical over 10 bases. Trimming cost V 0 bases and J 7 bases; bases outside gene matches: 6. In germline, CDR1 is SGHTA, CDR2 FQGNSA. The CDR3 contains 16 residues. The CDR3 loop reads CASSLAPGTGANEQFF. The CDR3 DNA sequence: TGTGCCAGCAGCTTAGCGCCCGGGACAGGGGCTAATGAGCAGTTCTTC.

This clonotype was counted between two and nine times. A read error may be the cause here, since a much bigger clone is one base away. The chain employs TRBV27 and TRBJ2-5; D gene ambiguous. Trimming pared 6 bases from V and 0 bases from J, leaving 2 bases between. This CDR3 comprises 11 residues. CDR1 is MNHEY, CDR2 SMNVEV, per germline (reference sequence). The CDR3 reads CASSHQETQYF. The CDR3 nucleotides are TGTGCCAGCAGCCACCAAGAGACCCAGTACTTC.

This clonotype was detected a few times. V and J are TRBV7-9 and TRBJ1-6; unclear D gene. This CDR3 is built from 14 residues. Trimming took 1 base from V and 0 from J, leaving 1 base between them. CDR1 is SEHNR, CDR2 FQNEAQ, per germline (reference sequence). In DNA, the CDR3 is TGTGCCAGCAGCTTAGGCTCCTATAATTCACCCCTCCACTTT. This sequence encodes CASSLGSYNSPLHF.

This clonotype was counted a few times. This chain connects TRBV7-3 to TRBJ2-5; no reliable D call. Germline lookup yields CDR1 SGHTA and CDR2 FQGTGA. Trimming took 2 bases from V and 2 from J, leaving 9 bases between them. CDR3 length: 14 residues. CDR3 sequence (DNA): TGTGCCAGCAGCTTAGTTACCAGACAAGAGACCCAGTACTTC. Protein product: CASSLVTRQETQYF.